This TCR beta chain originates from a study of blood T cell repertoires in COVID-19. Study overall: From T cells, B-cell-depleted T cells, or PBMCs came the material, which was cDNA or gDNA.

Original methodology: Reference gene primer amplification gave nucleated cell count estimates. Measured with immunoSEQ multiplex PCR; TCRdb has only the in-frame clones, and not every one. V and J calls and clone size come straight from that table; D and trimming were deduced from the DNA. The sample shows over 300,000 clones, roughly 83% of them seen only once. Trimming at V came to 5 bases and at J to 5 bases, leaving 11 bases not matched to a gene. Germline V lookup: CDR1 SGHTA, CDR2 FQGNSA. This CDR3 is 17 amino acids long. V usage is TRBV7-2 and J usage is TRBJ2-1; 11 nucleotides align to TRBD2. The TCR originated in a woman in her 50s with acute or convalescent COVID-19. Material: peripheral blood. The CDR3 coding sequence is TGTGCCAGCAGCCCCGGGACTAGCGGTTACTTGGACAATGAGCAGTTCTTC. It translates to CASSPGTSGYLDNEQFF. Looking up the rest from reference TRBV7-2 and TRBJ2-1 gives the full variable domain: GAGVSQSPSNKVTEKGKDVELRCDPISGHTALYWYRQSLGQGLEFLIYFQGNSAPDKSGLPSDRFSAERTGGSVSTLTIQRTQQEDSAVYLCASSPGTSGYLDNEQFFGPGTRLTVL.